This TCR beta chain was documented in a study of blood T cells in healthy people across ages (dated by TCRdb to the mid-2010s). Turning to the overall study: Template switching captured roughly one uniquely barcoded TCR beta cDNA molecule per two T cells in model experiments. Donors of different ages were randomly distributed across sequencing lanes to avoid experimental bias. The donors were split into four age groups: young (average 16 years), middle-aged (about 40), aged (62) and long-lived (approximately 80). Two additional independent replicas of 1 million unique cDNA reads from the same blood draw were analyzed for two donors (one aged 18 to 29 and one aged 80 or older). Age-related changes in TCR beta repertoire diversity were measured in the study by deep sequencing normalized with unique cDNA molecular identifiers.

The donors were around 39 Caucasian individuals from Russia, aged about 6 to 95 years, who were systemically healthy. Around 10 milliliters of peripheral blood were collected from each donor into EDTA-treated Vacutainer tubes. Ficoll-Paque density-gradient centrifugation was used to isolate PBMCs, with at least 7 million per sample. Trizol reagent was used to extract total RNA from PBMCs, with at least 5.5 micrograms per sample. For every donor, flow cytometry on a PBMC aliquot measured the percentage of naive CD45RAhigh/CD27high T cells. Library creation used 5' RACE. This sample was sequenced with an Illumina HiSeq 2500. The second PCR ran for about 6 to 12 cycles and used a J-beta primer mix along with a sample-barcoded 5' primer. A unique molecular identifier was introduced onto each TCR beta cDNA molecule by a template-switch 5' adaptor carrying 12 random nucleotides. Each sample yielded at least 3 million CDR3-containing paired-end reads. First-strand cDNA was synthesized from all RNA with the Mint cDNA synthesis kit, primed by a TRBC-specific oligonucleotide. After uracil-DNA glycosylase treatment, a first 18-cycle PCR used universal primers M1SS and BC2_uni_R on all cDNA. On the study's bioinformatics: For normalization, 1 million high-quality reads, each with a distinct molecular identifier, were randomly selected from each sample. Instead of being binned into consensus sequences, reads with shared molecular identifiers were discarded. MiTCR, run with a Q25 quality threshold and the strictest error-elimination algorithm, handled CDR3 identification, clonotype clustering and error correction. Lower-bound total TCR beta diversity was estimated with a nonparametric unseen species model using Euler transformation. TCRdb took the public reads, trimmed them with fastp at Q25, ran MiXCR for clone calling and kept in-frame beta chains. All rows with the same CDR3 protein become a single entry with the most common DNA and genes. What appears here as the V and J calls and clone size reflects TCRdb's work, not the paper's. Within this sample are approximately 690,000 distinct CDR3 sequences, with approximately 40% of them counted one time only. About 32% of the sample is in the top ten clones.

Summary of the overall study and its limitations: Donor CMV infection status was unknown, potentially confounding age-related changes in expanded clonotypes. Observed TCR beta diversity correlated strongly with the percentage of naive T cells measured by flow cytometry. As age increased, observed TCR beta diversity per million T cells dropped in a roughly linear way, and a significant reduction was already evident by age roughly 36. Estimates of total diversity based on one million sequenced T cells were regarded as lower bounds and as underestimates. Compared with the aged group, more naive CD4+ T cells, fewer expanded clones and increased TCR diversity were shown by the long-lived group, suggesting age selection. Conclusive comparison of naive and antigen-experienced compartments was prevented by the profiling of bulk unsorted PBMCs.

Note on this clonotype: Its antigen is currently not known. Base qualities are not at hand, and no much larger clone is one base apart.

This sequence was found in a man older than 75 in good health. Source material: blood.

The DNA sequence is as follows: TGTGCCAGCAGCCCCGGGACAGGGGCCGACGAGCAGTACTTC. Its translation is CASSPGTGADEQYF. The receptor chain draws on TRBV7-2 and TRBJ2-7; TRBD1 fits 10 bases in the junction. Unmatched junction bases come to 6, with V trimmed by 5 bases and J by 5 bases. From the cysteine through the phenylalanine, the CDR3 covers 14 amino acids. The sequence is cut down to CDR3 DNA, 42 bases in frame from base 1. From the germline V gene, CDR1 is SGHTA and CDR2 is FQGNSA.